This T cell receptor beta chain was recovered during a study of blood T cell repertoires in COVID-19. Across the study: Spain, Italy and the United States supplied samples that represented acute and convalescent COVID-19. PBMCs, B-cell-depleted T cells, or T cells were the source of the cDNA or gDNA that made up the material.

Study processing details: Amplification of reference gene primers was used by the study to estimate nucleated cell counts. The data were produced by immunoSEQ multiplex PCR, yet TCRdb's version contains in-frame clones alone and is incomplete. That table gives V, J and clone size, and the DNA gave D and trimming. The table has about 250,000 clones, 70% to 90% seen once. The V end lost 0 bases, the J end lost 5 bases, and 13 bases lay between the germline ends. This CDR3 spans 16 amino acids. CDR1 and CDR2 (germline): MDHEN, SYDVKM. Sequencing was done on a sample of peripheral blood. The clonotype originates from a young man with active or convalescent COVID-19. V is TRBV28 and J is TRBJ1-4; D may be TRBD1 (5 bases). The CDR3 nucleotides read TGTGCCAGCAGTTTATGGGGGCCAGCACGGAATGAAAAACTGTTTTTT. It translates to CASSLWGPARNEKLFF.